This T cell receptor (beta chain) appears in the sequencing data of a study of T cells in Graves' hyperthyroidism and ophthalmopathy. This clonotype was counted between two and nine times. The CDR3 sequence is 12 residues long. V lost 3 bases and J 4 bases, leaving 7 bases between the germline ends. Germline values: CDR1 KGHSH, CDR2 LQKENI. Amplification of TCR beta CDR3 regions used RNA as the template. With the HTBI primer set, the TCR CDR3 went through a first round of RT-PCR. TCRdb recomputed calls from the multiplex PCR reads with MiXCR, one row per CDR3 protein. The table has fewer than 450,000 distinct CDR3 sequences, about 18% seen once.

This clonotype was obtained from a woman aged 25 to 39 with Graves' hyperthyroidism that later progressed to Graves' ophthalmopathy. The source material was blood. The genes are TRBV18 and TRBJ2-7; D is unresolved. Here the CDR3 reads CASSPELYEQYF. In nucleotides, the CDR3 is TGTGCCAGCTCACCGGAGTTGTACGAGCAGTACTTC.